A single sample gave rise to the 32 T cell receptor beta chains below, sequenced in a study of blood T cell repertoires in COVID-19. The repertoire was sequenced with immunoSEQ multiplex PCR; TCRdb's copy has only in-frame clones and lacks some. The sample lists approximately 30,000 clones; roughly nine tenths were seen once. The sample consisted of peripheral blood. The receptors here all came from a human donor in a cohort sampled during active COVID-19.

The V gene is TRBV29-1, the J gene TRBJ1-1; 8 bases agree with TRBD1. The germline CDR1 and CDR2 sequences are SQVTM and ANQGSEA. This CDR3 contains 12 residues. J was trimmed by 3 bases and V by 7 bases; bases with no gene match: 4. The CDR3 loop is CSAQGADTEAFF. CDR3 sequence (DNA): TGCAGCGCTCAGGGGGCGGACACTGAAGCTTTCTTT.

This chain's CDR3 is CASSEIGQGVSEQFF. The CDR3 nucleotides read TGTGCCAGCAGCGAGATAGGACAGGGTGTGAGTGAGCAGTTCTTC. The chain couples TRBV9 to TRBJ2-1; TRBD1 agrees at 8 bases. Germline-derived CDR1 and CDR2 are SGDLS and YYNGEE. Trimming removed 3 bases from V and 9 bases from J; junction bases left unmatched: 11. This CDR3 comprises 15 residues.

In its sample, this clone was seen once. This rearrangement joins TRBV5-1 to TRBJ2-7; 9 nucleotides agree with TRBD1. The CDR3 spans 13 residues. Germline V gene lookup returns CDR1 SGHRS and CDR2 YFSETQ. The junction had 5 bases not matched to a gene; V was cut back by 7 bases and J by 3 bases. Here the CDR3 DNA reads TGCGCCAGCGGGGACAGGGCCGGCTACGAGCAGTACTTC. Encoded protein: CASGDRAGYEQYF.

This chain connects TRBV14 to TRBJ2-3; 12 bases align to TRBD2. The CDR3 consists of 17 residues. The germline gives CDR1 SGHDN, CDR2 FVKESK. The V gene end was trimmed by 4 bases and the J gene end by 0 bases; junction bases not matched to a gene: 5. CDR3 coding DNA: TGTGCCAGCAGCCGACTAGCGGGGGAGGGTAGCACAGATACGCAGTATTTT. Protein product: CASSRLAGEGSTDTQYF.

This clone was seen a handful of times. The V and J genes are TRBV11-3 and TRBJ2-1; 8 bases are a match to TRBD1. V lost 3 bases to trimming and J lost 6 bases; unmatched junction nucleotides: 7. CDR3 size: 15 residues. Germline CDR1 is SGHNT and CDR2 is YENEEA. The CDR3 nucleotides read TGTGCCAGCAGCTTGGAGGGACAGGTCTTCAATGAGCAGTTCTTC. Protein product: CASSLEGQVFNEQFF.

The chain carries TRBV5-1 and TRBJ2-6; 7 nucleotides agree with TRBD1. The V gene end was trimmed by 3 bases and the J gene end by 0 bases; junction bases not matched to a gene: 12. Germline assignment: CDR1 SGHRS and CDR2 YFSETQ. The CDR3 contains 19 residues. CDR3: CASSSLGTAEISGANVLTF. DNA of the CDR3: TGCGCCAGCAGCTCCCTCGGGACAGCTGAAATCTCTGGGGCCAACGTCCTGACTTTC.

The chain carries TRBV6-1 and TRBJ1-2; 11 bases are shared with TRBD1. The V gene's germline CDR1 is MNHNS and CDR2 SASEGT. The V gene end was trimmed by 4 bases and the J gene end by 7 bases; junction bases not matched to a gene: 14. This CDR3 has 17 amino acids. CDR3 region: CASSVEGTGGVLGGYTF. The CDR3 coding sequence is TGTGCCAGCAGTGTAGAGGGGACAGGGGGAGTTCTAGGTGGCTACACCTTC.

The V call is TRBV18, the J call TRBJ1-2, with D possibly TRBD1 on 5 matching bases. Germline V CDR1 and CDR2: KGHSH, LQKENI. Trimming shortened V by 0 bases and J by 3 bases, and 8 bases separated the two germline ends. The CDR3 totals 14 residues. CDR3 sequence reads: CASSPPSGHYGYTF. CDR3 bases: TGTGCCAGCTCACCACCGTCAGGGCACTATGGCTACACCTTC.

This clone was seen once. J is TRBJ2-5 and V is TRBV7-2, with TRBD2 as a possible D gene (6 bases). The CDR3 spans 14 residues. Germline V gives CDR1 SGHTA, CDR2 FQGNSA. The V end lost 5 bases, the J end lost 5 bases, and 15 bases lay between the germline ends. The CDR3 region is CASSARTSGETQYF. CDR3 nucleotide sequence: TGTGCCAGCAGCGCCCGGACAAGCGGGGAGACCCAGTACTTC.

V is TRBV7-2 and J is TRBJ2-7, with a weak D call TRBD2 (6 bases). Trimming pared 1 base from V and 4 bases from J, leaving 8 bases between. The CDR3 spans 13 residues. Germline-derived CDR1 and CDR2 are SGHTA and FQGNSA. The CDR3: CASSLVEGYEQYF. The CDR3 nucleotides are TGTGCCAGCAGCTTAGTGGAGGGTTACGAGCAGTACTTC.

The V call is TRBV5-1, the J call TRBJ1-4; 10 nucleotides align to TRBD1. CDR1 and CDR2 (germline): SGHRS, YFSETQ. The CDR3 is made up of 14 amino acids. Trimming removed 4 bases from V and 6 bases from J; junction bases left unmatched: 3. DNA of the CDR3: TGCGCCAGCAGCCGAGACAGGGGGCATGAAAAACTGTTTTTT. Amino acid sequence: CASSRDRGHEKLFF.

The chain is built from TRBV7-2 and TRBJ1-6; D possibly corresponds to TRBD1 (5 bases). V lost 1 base, J lost 13 bases, and 11 bases lay in between. This CDR3 is 13 amino acids long. Germline-derived CDR1 and CDR2 are SGHTA and FQGNSA. The CDR3 nucleotides are TGTGCCAGCAGCTTAGACAGGCGAGTCCCCCTCCACTTT. Amino acid sequence: CASSLDRRVPLHF.

This clone occurred once. DNA for the CDR3: TGTGCCAGCAGCAACTCAGGGGAATGGAATGAGCAGTTCTTC. Its protein is CASSNSGEWNEQFF. The chain combines TRBV7-3 with TRBJ2-1; a possible D gene is TRBD1 (6 bases). The germline V and J ends were trimmed by 5 bases and 7 bases, with 15 bases remaining between them. The CDR3 spans 14 residues. Germline assignment: CDR1 SGHTA and CDR2 FQGTGA.

The CDR3 sequence: CASSPRRFKLEAFF. In DNA, the CDR3 is TGTGCCAGCAGCCCCCGCCGTTTCAAGCTCGAAGCTTTCTTT. The rearrangement joins TRBV27 to TRBJ1-1; D gene ambiguous. Trimming shortened V by 6 bases and J by 8 bases, and 19 bases separated the two germline ends. This CDR3 spans 14 amino acids. Germline CDR1 and CDR2: MNHEY and SMNVEV (reference sequence).

This chain links TRBV6-5 with TRBJ2-2; TRBD2 matches at 7 bases. The CDR3 consists of 16 residues. The germline gives CDR1 MNHEY, CDR2 SVGAGI. V lost 1 base and J lost 2; bases outside the gene matches: 4. CDR3 DNA: TGTGCCAGCAGTTACTGGGGCGGGAGAAACACCGGGGAGCTGTTTTTT. This translates into CASSYWGGRNTGELFF.

V usage is TRBV5-4 and J usage is TRBJ2-7; D not certain. In germline, CDR1 is SGHNT, CDR2 YYREEE (reference sequence). Trimming stripped 3 bases from V and 1 base from J, with 14 bases between. The CDR3 contains 15 residues. CDR3 DNA: TGTGCCAGCAGCTCCACAAAATCGATGTCCTACGAGCAGTACTTC. Its translation: CASSSTKSMSYEQYF.

The chain uses TRBV5-1 and TRBJ1-5, with D possibly TRBD1 on 5 matching bases. CDR1 and CDR2 (germline): SGHRS, YFSETQ. Trimming left V 0 bases short and J 9 bases short, with 16 bases between. The CDR3 extends over 15 amino acids. The CDR3, as DNA: TGCGCCAGCAGCTTGGAGGGGTCATTAATAGGGCCCCAGCATTTT. It codes for CASSLEGSLIGPQHF.

The V and J genes are TRBV9 and TRBJ2-3; TRBD1 is a possible D gene (5 bases). Germline lookup yields CDR1 SGDLS and CDR2 YYNGEE. V lost 5 bases and J 3 bases, leaving 16 bases between the germline ends. The CDR3 length is 15 residues. DNA for the CDR3: TGTGCCAGCAGTGAAGGACACCCGGAGACAGATACGCAGTATTTT. It is translated as CASSEGHPETDTQYF.

The chain employs TRBV19 and TRBJ2-1; 10 bases match TRBD2. The CDR3 runs 17 residues. V was pared by 3 bases and J by 3 bases, with 8 bases of the junction left unmatched. Germline CDR1 reads LNHDA; CDR2 reads SQIVND (reference sequence). CDR3 sequence reads: CASSIWASGGVYNEQFF. CDR3 DNA: TGTGCCAGTAGTATTTGGGCGAGCGGGGGGGTCTACAATGAGCAGTTCTTC.

The rearrangement joins TRBV7-9 to TRBJ1-1, with D perhaps matching TRBD1 (5 bases). Looked up from germline, CDR1 is SEHNR and CDR2 is FQNEAQ (reference sequence). This CDR3 has 14 residues. The germline V and J ends were trimmed by 1 base and 2 bases, with 8 bases remaining between them. The CDR3 here is CASSLGRVNTEAFF. In DNA, the CDR3 is TGTGCCAGCAGCTTAGGCAGGGTCAACACTGAAGCTTTCTTT.

CDR3 protein: CASTPGSYNEQFF. The CDR3 DNA reads TGTGCCAGTACCCCGGGATCCTACAATGAGCAGTTCTTC. The rearrangement links TRBV19 to TRBJ2-1; the D gene is possibly TRBD2 (5 bases). This CDR3 has 13 amino acids. Trimming removed 7 bases from V and 1 base from J, with 8 bases in between. Germline V gene sequence: CDR1 LNHDA, CDR2 SQIVND (reference sequence).

This chain connects TRBV5-1 to TRBJ2-5; weak D call: TRBD2 (5 bases). The V and J ends lost 2 bases and 3 bases respectively, with 14 bases between them. CDR1 and CDR2 from the germline V gene are SGHRS and YFSETQ. This CDR3 has 15 amino acids. The CDR3 DNA sequence: TGCGCCAGCAGCTTACTAGTTTCGGGTGAAGAGACCCAGTACTTC. Translated, it gives CASSLLVSGEETQYF.

The chain employs TRBV19 and TRBJ2-7; TRBD1 matches at 8 bases. Per the germline V gene, CDR1 is LNHDA and CDR2 is SQIVND (reference sequence). V dropped 4 bases and J dropped 1; count of bases not matched to a gene: 6. This CDR3 spans 15 amino acids. CDR3: CASSNLWTGSYEQYF. In nucleotides, the CDR3 is TGTGCCAGTAGTAATCTTTGGACAGGGTCCTACGAGCAGTACTTC.

The chain couples TRBV7-3 to TRBJ2-7; 8 bases are a match to TRBD1. Germline V lookup: CDR1 SGHTA, CDR2 FQGTGA. This CDR3 comprises 15 residues. The V segment lost 6 bases and the J segment 3 bases; nucleotides outside the gene matches: 10. Here the CDR3 reads CASSPGQGNRYEQYF. As DNA, the CDR3 is TGTGCCAGCAGTCCAGGACAGGGTAATCGCTACGAGCAGTACTTC.

The chain combines TRBV5-4 with TRBJ2-3; the D gene is possibly TRBD1 (5 bases). The length of the CDR3 is 15 residues. Trimming took 3 bases from V and 0 from J, leaving 11 bases between them. Germline CDR1 and CDR2: SGHNT and YYREEE (reference sequence). The CDR3 region is CASSSDSSSTDTQYF. The CDR3 DNA sequence: TGTGCCAGCAGCTCCGACAGTTCTAGCACAGATACGCAGTATTTT.

V and J are TRBV9 and TRBJ2-3; TRBD2 aligns across 9 bases. The germline V gene has CDR1 SGDLS and CDR2 YYNGEE. The ends lost 1 base at V and 5 bases at J; junction bases unmatched: 5. The CDR3 sequence is 15 residues long. The chain's CDR3 is CASSVFGGGEDTQYF. In DNA, the CDR3 is TGTGCCAGCAGCGTATTTGGCGGGGGGGAAGATACGCAGTATTTT. Full variable domain (remainder filled in from reference TRBV9 and TRBJ2-3): DSGVTQTPKHLITATGQRVTLRCSPRSGDLSVYWYQQSLDQGLQFLIQYYNGEERAKGNILERFSAQQFPDLHSELNLSSLELGDSALYFCASSVFGGGEDTQYFGPGTRLTVL.

This chain uses TRBV9 with TRBJ2-3; TRBD1 matches 9 bases. The germline CDR1 and CDR2 sequences are SGDLS and YYNGEE. This CDR3 has 16 amino acids. V lost 4 bases, J lost 4 bases, and 10 bases stayed unmatched. The CDR3 sequence is CASSSQGALTADTQYF. The CDR3 DNA sequence: TGTGCCAGCAGCTCACAGGGGGCCTTAACGGCAGATACGCAGTATTTT.

The rearrangement joins TRBV10-3 to TRBJ1-1, with D possibly TRBD1 on 6 matching bases. CDR1 is ENHRY, CDR2 SYGVKD, per germline. This CDR3 region has 15 residues. The V and J ends lost 10 bases and 0 bases respectively, with 18 bases between them. CDR3 sequence: CATRKDSLMNTEAFF. CDR3 bases: TGTGCCACCAGAAAGGACAGCCTCATGAACACTGAAGCTTTCTTT.

The chain couples TRBV12-5 to TRBJ2-3; weak D call: TRBD1 (6 bases). The V gene lost 6 bases and the J gene lost 2 bases, with 15 bases spanning the gap. Germline V CDR1 and CDR2: LGHNT, FRNRAP. The CDR3 is 15 residues long. The CDR3 is CASGEQGQSTDTQYF. The CDR3 nucleotides read TGTGCTAGTGGGGAACAAGGACAGTCCACAGATACGCAGTATTTT.

The CDR3 sequence is CASSPNQVGYNSPLHF. The CDR3 DNA reads as TGTGCCAGCAGCCCCAACCAGGTTGGGTATAATTCACCCCTCCACTTT. V is TRBV5-4 and J is TRBJ1-6; D gene uncertain. The CDR3 runs to 16 residues. V shed 4 bases and J shed 4 bases, with 15 bases lying between them. Germline CDR1 reads SGHNT; CDR2 reads YYREEE (reference sequence).

This chain uses TRBV27 with TRBJ1-2, with TRBD1 as a possible D gene (6 bases). CDR1 is MNHEY, CDR2 SMNVEV, per germline (reference sequence). Between the trimmed V and J ends, which lost 6 bases and 5 bases, there was a span of 16 bases. The CDR3 is made up of 14 amino acids. The CDR3 here is CASRQGIENYGYTF. Written as DNA, the CDR3 is TGTGCCAGCAGACAGGGAATCGAGAATTATGGCTACACCTTC.

The J gene is TRBJ2-7, the V gene TRBV7-6; D is unclear. The CDR3 length is 14 residues. CDR1 and CDR2 (germline): SGHVS, FNYEAQ. Trimming removed 5 bases from V and 3 bases from J, with 14 bases in between. CDR3 sequence reads: CASSPSVDFYEQYF. The CDR3 DNA follows: TGTGCCAGCAGCCCTAGTGTGGATTTCTACGAGCAGTACTTC.